This T cell receptor (beta chain) was profiled in a study of CD8 T cells in Susac syndrome. Study-wide results and limits: The study recognized that the number of individuals in its TCR sequencing and HLA analysis was relatively small.

Healthy donors were controls matched for age and sex. TEMRA cells underwent FACS enrichment and CD8+ and CD4+ T cells underwent negative isolation. RNA amounts of roughly 0.5 to 1 ug underwent reverse transcription with random hexamers. immunoSEQ multiplex PCR amplified TCR beta CDR3 across 54 Vbeta, 13 Jbeta. TCRdb analysed the immunoSEQ multiplex PCR reads with MiXCR anew, one entry per CDR3 protein. The repertoire consists of more than 150,000 distinct CDR3 sequences, with 90% to 95% occurring once and the leading ten covering 0.065% to 0.085%. The CDR3 has 14 residues. From germline, CDR1 is SEHNR and CDR2 FQNEAQ (reference sequence). V was clipped by 8 bases and J by 1 base, with 14 bases between them. Notes on this clonotype: Its antigen is as yet unknown.

Sequencing used CD4+ T cells from PBMCs. This TCR derives from a human donor in good health. V is TRBV7-9 and J is TRBJ1-1; D ambiguous. The CDR3 spells CASQTPPENTEAFF. CDR3 in DNA: TGTGCCAGCCAGACCCCCCCAGAGAACACTGAAGCTTTCTTT. Together with reference TRBV7-9 and TRBJ1-1, the CDR3 gives the full variable domain: DTGVSQNPRHKITKRGQNVTFRCDPISEHNRLYWYRQTLGQGPEFLTYFQNEAQLEKSRLLSDRFSAERPKGSFSTLEIQRTEQGDSAMYLCASQTPPENTEAFFGQGTRLTVV.